This is a list of T cell receptor beta chains from one sample in a study of T cell responses to AZD1222 COVID-19 vaccine. Method: immunoSEQ multiplex PCR; TCRdb's copy keeps in-frame clones and lacks some. The repertoire consists of about 140,000 clones, with about 92% occurring once and the leading ten covering around 5.1%. Here the sequenced sample was peripheral blood, taken on day 0 of AZD1222 vaccination. These receptor sequences come from an adult in good health. CDR3s include the opening cysteine and the closing phenylalanine or tryptophan. A D gene is named only where the DNA matches it firmly. Size tells how often a clone was seen (once, few, many) or the class of an expanded clone, and some rows leave it out.

J | V | size | D | DNA | CDR3
TRBJ2-7 | TRBV5-1 | NA | TRBD1 | TGCGCCAGCAGCTTGGGGACAGGGCAGCCCTACGAGCAGTACTTC | CASSLGTGQPYEQYF
TRBJ2-5 | TRBV9 | NA | TRBD1 | TGTGCCAGCAGCGTAGGATTACAGGGGGCCCAAGAGACCCAGTACTTC | CASSVGLQGAQETQYF
TRBJ1-1 | TRBV4-1 | NA | NA | TGCGCCAGCAGCCAAGGCGACATGAACACTGAAGCTTTCTTT | CASSQGDMNTEAFF
TRBJ2-1 | TRBV4-1 | NA | TRBD1 | TGCGCCAGCAGCCACACCGGACAGGGGGCCTACAATGAGCAGTTCTTC | CASSHTGQGAYNEQFF
TRBJ2-5 | TRBV2 | NA | NA | TGTGCCAGCAGGGGAAATGGAGCGGAGACCCAGTACTTC | CASRGNGAETQYF
TRBJ2-7 | TRBV2 | NA | NA | TGTGCCAGCAGGGGGGACACCTCGAGCTCGCACTTC | CASRGDTSSSHF
TRBJ2-1 | TRBV5-1 | NA | NA | TGCGCCAGCAGCTTGGGGTCGAGCTCCTACAATGAGCAGTTCTTC | CASSLGSSSYNEQFF
TRBJ1-1 | TRBV6-5 | NA | NA | TGTGCCGCTGGGTCACGGCTGAACACTGAAGCTTTCTTT | CAAGSRLNTEAFF
TRBJ2-7 | TRBV29-1 | NA | NA | TGCAGCGTTGAAGATCAGACTAGACGTCCCTACGAGCAGTACTTC | CSVEDQTRRPYEQYF
TRBJ1-2 | TRBV19 | NA | TRBD1 | TGTGCCAGTACCATTGAGGGGACAGGGCACGGCTACACCTTC | CASTIEGTGHGYTF
TRBJ1-5 | TRBV5-1 | NA | NA | TGCGCCAGCAGCTTTTTGGGGAACCAGCCCCAGCATTTT | CASSFLGNQPQHF
TRBJ1-2 | TRBV19 | NA | TRBD1 | TGTGCCAGTAGCTTTACGGGACAGGGTAACTCTGGCTACACCTTC | CASSFTGQGNSGYTF
TRBJ2-2 | TRBV7-2 | NA | TRBD1 | TGTGCCAGCAGCTCGGACAGGGTGGAGGTGAACACCGGGGAGCTGTTTTTT | CASSSDRVEVNTGELFF
TRBJ2-5 | TRBV28 | once | TRBD1 | TGTGCCAGCGGGACAGGGGAAGAGACCCAGTACTTC | CASGTGEETQYF
TRBJ1-5 | TRBV6-5 | once | NA | TGTGCCAGCAGGCCTCTTTTGGAGAGCAATCAGCCCCAGCATTTT | CASRPLLESNQPQHF
TRBJ1-5 | TRBV18 | NA | TRBD1 | TGTGCCAGCTCACCAGGGACAGCTTTGAATCAGCCCCAGCATTTT | CASSPGTALNQPQHF
TRBJ1-2 | TRBV18 | NA | NA | TGTGCCAGCTCACCACTCCCCCCGGCAGCAGCCTATGGCTACACCTTC | CASSPLPPAAAYGYTF
TRBJ2-2 | TRBV3-1/TRBV3-2 | NA | NA | TGTGCCAGCAGCCAAGATAGAGTCGGGGAGCTGTTTTTT | CASSQDRVGELFF
TRBJ2-7 | TRBV5-6 | NA | TRBD1 | TGTGCCAGCAGCCCGACACAGGGGGGCCCCTACGAGCAGTACTTC | CASSPTQGGPYEQYF
TRBJ1-2 | TRBV7-9 | NA | NA | TGTGCCAGCAACGAACGGGGGTTTTACACCTTC | CASNERGFYTF
TRBJ2-7 | TRBV5-1 | NA | TRBD2 | TGCGCCAGCAGCGCGGTTGGACTAGCGGAGTCCTACGAGCAGTACTTC | CASSAVGLAESYEQYF
TRBJ1-1 | TRBV19 | NA | NA | TGTGCCAGTGCCCCTTGGGGGGGCACTGAAGCTTTCTTT | CASAPWGGTEAFF
TRBJ2-2 | TRBV5-8 | NA | NA | TGTGCCAGCAGCTTGGGCCAGGGCTTGACCGGGGAGCTGTTTTTT | CASSLGQGLTGELFF
TRBJ2-3 | TRBV2 | NA | NA | TGTGCCAGCAGCCGGGACCTCCATTTCAGACGGGATACGCAGTATTTT | CASSRDLHFRRDTQYF
TRBJ1-1 | TRBV3-1/TRBV3-2 | NA | NA | TGTGCCAGCAGCCAAGTCTGGGGAGACACTGAAGCTTTCTTT | CASSQVWGDTEAFF
TRBJ1-1 | TRBV29-1 | NA | NA | TGCAGCGTTGGGCGTAACACTGAAGCTTTCTTT | CSVGRNTEAFF
TRBJ1-2 | TRBV5-1 | NA | NA | TGCGCCAGCAGCTTGGCAATAGGGGAGAGGGGCTACACCTTC | CASSLAIGERGYTF
TRBJ1-3 | TRBV4-3 | NA | NA | TGCGCCAGCAGCCAAGTGATGGGGCGCGCCTCAGGAAACACCATATATTTT | CASSQVMGRASGNTIYF
TRBJ1-5 | TRBV19 | few | TRBD1 | TGTGCCAGTACCACAGGGGAGGGACTAAGCAATCAGCCCCAGCATTTT | CASTTGEGLSNQPQHF
TRBJ2-5 | TRBV3-1/TRBV3-2 | NA | NA | TGTGCCAGCAGCCGGGGCTGGGAGACCCAGTACTTC | CASSRGWETQYF
TRBJ2-7 | TRBV7-2 | once | TRBD2 | TGTGCCAGCAGCTTAGCGGTGTCAGAAGCGGGAGTAGCTTCCTACGAGCAGTACTTC | CASSLAVSEAGVASYEQYF
TRBJ2-3 | TRBV5-1 | NA | TRBD1 | TGCGCCAGCAGCCCGACCCCGGGACAGAGCACAGATACGCAGTATTTT | CASSPTPGQSTDTQYF
TRBJ1-2 | TRBV6-1 | NA | NA | TGTGCCAGCAGTGCCTGGGGGACTCCCGTTAACTATGGCTACACCTTC | CASSAWGTPVNYGYTF
TRBJ1-2 | TRBV4-2 | NA | NA | TGTGCCAGCAGCCCCGGGACCTATGGCTACACCTTC | CASSPGTYGYTF
TRBJ1-1 | TRBV12-2 | NA | NA | TGTGCAAGTCCCACTGAAAGTGAAGCTTTCTTT | CASPTESEAFF
TRBJ1-6 | TRBV6-4 | NA | NA | TGTGCCAGCAGTGACCAGGTCCATTCACCCCTCCACTTT | CASSDQVHSPLHF
TRBJ1-6 | TRBV7-2 | few | NA | TGTGCCAGCAGCCCCTCGCGAGGTATCCATTCACCCCTCCACTTT | CASSPSRGIHSPLHF
TRBJ1-1 | TRBV3-1/TRBV3-2 | NA | NA | TGTGCCAGCAGCCGGCAGGCCTGGCAGGCTAACACTGAAGCTTTCTTT | CASSRQAWQANTEAFF
TRBJ2-1 | TRBV15 | NA | TRBD2 | TGTGCCACCAGCCGGGGACTAGCGGGTTACAATGAGCAGTTCTTC | CATSRGLAGYNEQFF
TRBJ2-7 | TRBV3-1/TRBV3-2 | NA | NA | TGTGCCAGCAGCCAAGACGACACATCCTACGAGCAGTACTTC | CASSQDDTSYEQYF
TRBJ1-3 | TRBV27 | NA | NA | TGTGCCAGCAGTTTATCGGCTCGCTCTGGAAACACCATATATTTT | CASSLSARSGNTIYF
TRBJ1-2 | TRBV5-8 | NA | TRBD1 | TGTGCCAGCAGCCTGGGACAGGGGGCTAACTATGGCTACACCTTC | CASSLGQGANYGYTF
TRBJ2-1 | TRBV19 | NA | NA | TGTGCCAGTAGTAATACAGGGTGGGAGCAGTTCTTC | CASSNTGWEQFF
TRBJ1-1 | TRBV5-1 | once | TRBD1 | TGCGCCAGCAGCCTGACAGGGGACCAAATCGGGGGTGCTTTCTTT | CASSLTGDQIGGAFF
TRBJ1-2 | TRBV2 | NA | NA | TGTGCCGGAGGGTTAGCTAACTATGGCTACACCTTC | CAGGLANYGYTF
TRBJ2-1 | TRBV4-2 | NA | NA | TGTGCCAGCAGCCAAGATGAAGGACTTTACAATGAGCAGTTCTTC | CASSQDEGLYNEQFF
TRBJ1-3 | TRBV5-4 | once | NA | TGTGCCAGCAGCTTGGCCGGAAACACCATATATTTT | CASSLAGNTIYF
TRBJ2-7 | TRBV7-2 | NA | TRBD1 | TGTGCCAGCAGCTTAGCGCTCACAGGGGAAACCGAGCAGTACTTC | CASSLALTGETEQYF
TRBJ2-3 | TRBV29-1 | few | NA | TGCAGCGTTGGGAGGGCGGTGAGCGGGAGCACAGATACGCAGTATTTT | CSVGRAVSGSTDTQYF
TRBJ1-4 | TRBV7-9 | NA | NA | TGTGCCAGCAGCTTAGCAGGGGGAGAAAAACTGTTTTTT | CASSLAGGEKLFF
TRBJ1-2 | TRBV30 | NA | NA | TGTGCCTGGAGTCTACTTAGGGGTTACACCTTC | CAWSLLRGYTF